This TCR beta chain was captured by sequencing in a study of T cell responses to AZD1222 COVID-19 vaccine. The CDR3 spans 17 residues. The germline V gene encodes CDR1 MNHEY and CDR2 SMNVEV (reference sequence). Trimming cost V 7 bases and J 0 bases, with 19 bases left between them. Assay used: immunoSEQ multiplex PCR; TCRdb lists only in-frame clones, some missing. The data contain some 130,000 clones, approximately 91% of them singletons. The sample here was peripheral blood, taken 28 days after the second AZD1222 dose. This receptor was taken from an adult who received the AZD1222 COVID-19 vaccine. This chain connects TRBV27 to TRBJ2-1, with TRBD1 as a possible D gene (5 bases). CDR3 sequence: CASKRGSRVSSYNEQFF. Here the CDR3 DNA reads TGTGCCAGCAAAAGGGGATCTAGGGTAAGCTCCTACAATGAGCAGTTCTTC.